This T cell receptor (beta chain) was captured by sequencing in a study of PD-1 blockade in classical Hodgkin lymphoma (dated by TCRdb to about 2020). In terms of the full investigation: Nivolumab dosing was 3 mg/kg intravenously every 2 weeks, continuing until either disease progression or unacceptable toxicity. The study used CyTOF and TCR beta sequencing to define a peripheral blood immune signature of response to PD-1 blockade in classical Hodgkin lymphoma.

What the time point label conveys for this sample: cycle 2 day 1 (C2D1) of nivolumab. Relapse after autologous stem cell transplantation had occurred in all trial patients, and cohorts A, B and C were distinguished by prior brentuximab vedotin exposure. A total of more than 55 patients with relapsed/refractory classical Hodgkin lymphoma made up the trial cohort, and each patient's best overall response was complete response, partial response or progressive disease. In the multi-cohort phase II CheckMate 205 trial, trial patients received single-agent nivolumab. Best overall response was determined by an independent review committee according to the 2007 International Working Group response criteria. Trial PBMCs were collected immediately before nivolumab initiation (C1D1) and during therapy at cycle 2 day 1 and cycle 4 day 1. Peripheral blood was collected in 8 mL Vacutainer Cell Preparation Tubes, from which PBMCs were isolated by centrifugation and then cryopreserved.

Points on this clone: It has no known antigen specificity. No base quality values were provided; no much bigger clone lies one nucleotide off.

What the work shows at the level of the full study, not this receptor alone: Baseline TCR diversity was reported as lower in newly diagnosed patients than in healthy donors, and lower still in relapsed/refractory patients. By C4D1, a significant rise was seen in CD4+ TCR diversity but not in CD8+ TCR diversity (p=0.0027 vs p=0.16), and the rise was most apparent among complete responders (p=0.02). Baseline diversity similar to that of newly diagnosed patients was observed in trial patients achieving complete response, whereas significantly lower diversity was observed in partial responders and progressors. Lower diversity was seen in patients whose nivolumab began less than 1 year after ASCT, and these patients were left out of later analyses so that immune reconstitution would not confound the results. The study covered only a single clinical trial cohort, and the causes of the repertoire differences, possibly disease activity or prior therapy, were still not defined.

The Qiagen DNeasy kit was used to extract genomic DNA from unsorted PBMCs and from the negatively selected CD4+ and CD8+ fractions. Amplification of TCR beta CDR3 regions was done by immunoSEQ multiplex PCR with primers that anneal to V and J segments. A synthetic immune receptor repertoire was used to minimize amplification bias, and any remaining bias was removed computationally after sequencing. Under the source paper's analysis protocol: Repertoire diversity was quantified as the Shannon entropy index using custom Python scripts. The unsorted, CD4+ and CD8+ repertoires were each analyzed separately, with the exception of combined analyses, where CD4+ and CD8+ sequences were merged in silico. Clonal expansion was defined as at least a 2-fold frequency increase after treatment relative to C1D1, with a pseudocount of 0.5 for undetected baseline clones. Clones with 0 or 1 copy at C1D1 were classified as singleton clones, and clones with 2 or more copies were classified as non-singleton clones. Clones expanded in unsorted samples were assigned a CD4+, CD8+ or unknown annotation through matching of protein sequences in sorted samples from the same patient. Wilcoxon tests on paired samples were used to test diversity changes from C1D1 to C4D1. TCRdb obtained this table from immuneACCESS and retained in-frame rearrangements with V and J assigned. These tables miss some clones; where compared with another copy, unresolved V genes account for less than half of the shortfall, and the remainder is unexplained. The DNA was the basis for D and trimming; V, J and clone size are from that table. For this sample there are just under 45,000 clones; approximately 70% appear just once. Clones ranked in the top ten supply approximately 3% of the sample.

The germline V gene (reference sequence) supplies CDR1 MNHEY and CDR2 SMNVEV. Trimming removed 2 bases from V and 4 bases from J; the gene matches leave 8 bases unexplained. The CDR3 goes from the cysteine to the phenylalanine over 15 residues. The DNA shown is the 45-base CDR3, in frame from base 1. Sequencing used peripheral blood mononuclear cells (PBMCs), obtained before the second cycle of nivolumab. The chain links TRBV27 with TRBJ2-7, and 7 junction bases match TRBD1. This receptor was identified in a human donor with classical Hodgkin lymphoma. DNA sequence: TGTGCCAGCAGTTTAAAGGGGGCTCGGGTTTACGAGCAGTACTTC. It is translated as CASSLKGARVYEQYF.